The 13 T cell receptor beta chains in this list originate from one sample, sequenced in a study of metastatic and nonmetastatic thyroid tumors. Among the patients, none had received any treatment before thyroid surgery. TCRdb re-called the PCR reads through MiXCR. The data contain 30,000 to 35,000 clones, around 31% of them singletons. Sequenced input: tumor tissue. The receptors stem from a female donor with papillary thyroid cancer or a benign thyroid nodule (not recorded which). Some clones in this sample may be carry-over from other donors' samples.

V usage is TRBV6-6 and J usage is TRBJ2-7, with a possible D match to TRBD1 (6 bases). With 3 bases removed from V and 2 bases from J, the gap between germline ends came to 14 bases. The CDR3 is 15 amino acids. The V gene's germline CDR1 is MNHNY and CDR2 SVGAGI (reference sequence). CDR3 amino acids: CASSYQGQSTYEQYF. In nucleotides, the CDR3 is TGTGCCAGCAGTTATCAAGGACAGAGCACCTACGAGCAGTACTTC.

V usage is TRBV20-1 and J usage is TRBJ2-7; 7 positions agree with TRBD2. The CDR3 has 12 residues. Per germline, CDR1 DFQATT and CDR2 SNEGSKA (reference sequence). Germline trimming cut 3 bases from V and 4 bases from J; bases unmatched to any gene: 3. The chain's CDR3 is CSASGGGYEQYF. The CDR3 nucleotides are TGCAGTGCTAGTGGGGGGGGATACGAGCAGTACTTC.

This clone turned up a few times. This chain joins TRBV5-1 and TRBJ1-6, with 7 positions matching TRBD1. Germline V gene lookup returns CDR1 SGHRS and CDR2 YFSETQ. This CDR3 contains 14 residues. V gave up 5 bases and J gave up 9 bases; unmatched junction bases: 8. Written as DNA, the CDR3 is TGCGCCAGCAGAGCCGGGACAGAAATTTCACCCCTCCACTTT. Translated, it gives CASRAGTEISPLHF.

This clone was observed a handful of times. The chain carries TRBV6-1 and TRBJ1-2; no definite D call. This CDR3 is 13 amino acids long. V lost 7 bases, J lost 4 bases, and 13 bases lay in between. Germline V gene sequence: CDR1 MNHNS, CDR2 SASEGT. In DNA form, the CDR3 reads TGTGCCAGCAAGCTCGGGGATAGCTATGGCTACACCTTC. Translation gives CASKLGDSYGYTF.

This clone was observed a handful of times. CDR3 sequence: CASSRIKWPGPWAEAFF. DNA of the CDR3: TGTGCCAGCAGTCGCATAAAGTGGCCAGGGCCCTGGGCTGAAGCTTTCTTT. The genes are TRBV28 and TRBJ1-1; tentative D call: TRBD1 (5 bases). From germline, CDR1 is MDHEN and CDR2 SYDVKM. V lost 5 bases to trimming and J lost 6 bases, with 25 bases between them. This CDR3 is built from 17 residues.

This chain links TRBV20-1 with TRBJ2-7, with TRBD1 identical over 9 bases. V gave up 1 base and J gave up 4 bases; unmatched junction bases: 8. Germline CDR1 is DFQATT and CDR2 is SNEGSKA (reference sequence). The CDR3 has 15 residues. The CDR3 loop reads CSARAGPGQGYEQYF. Written as DNA, the CDR3 is TGCAGTGCTAGAGCTGGGCCGGGACAGGGATACGAGCAGTACTTC.

This clone was recorded a few times. The conserved closing phenylalanine or tryptophan is absent in this CDR3, likely reflecting a read error. The rearrangement links TRBV6-5 to TRBJ2-1; D is tentatively TRBD1 or TRBD2 (5 bases each). Germline-derived CDR1 and CDR2 are MNHEY and SVGAGI. The CDR3 consists of 17 residues. The V end lost 5 bases, the J end lost 4 bases, and 21 bases lay between the germline ends. The CDR3 region is CASSPLLPGRRYNEQFL. The CDR3 DNA reads TGTGCCAGCAGTCCTTTGCTTCCGGGACGTCGTTACAATGAGCAGTTCCTC.

This chain links TRBV11-2 with TRBJ1-1, with D unresolved. The CDR3 covers 13 residues. Germline loops: CDR1 SGHAT, CDR2 FQNNGV. The ends were cut back, 5 bases at V and 1 base at J, with 8 bases in the middle. The chain's CDR3 is CASSLWGNTEAFF. The CDR3, as DNA: TGTGCCAGCAGCCTATGGGGGAACACTGAAGCTTTCTTT. Combining the CDR3 with reference TRBV11-2 and TRBJ1-1 gives the whole variable domain EAGVAQSPRYKIIEKRQSVAFWCNPISGHATLYWYQQILGQGPKLLIQFQNNGVVDDSQLPKDRFSAERLKGVDSTLKIQPAKLEDSAVYLCASSLWGNTEAFFGQGTRLTVV.

The chain is built from TRBV20-1 and TRBJ1-1, with 11 bases matching TRBD1. J gave up 5 bases and V 6 bases, and 11 bases lay outside the gene matches. There are 15 residues in the CDR3. Per the germline V gene, CDR1 is DFQATT and CDR2 is SNEGSKA (reference sequence). CDR3: CSAPGDRGLRTEAFF. The DNA of the CDR3 is TGCAGTGCCCCTGGGGACAGGGGGTTAAGGACTGAAGCTTTCTTT.

V and J are TRBV6-1 and TRBJ1-2; TRBD1 might be the D (6 bases). Trimming left V 5 bases short and J 0 bases short, with 13 bases between. The CDR3 extends over 15 amino acids. Germline V gives CDR1 MNHNS, CDR2 SASEGT. CDR3 sequence: CASSSGGGPNYGYTF. CDR3 sequence (DNA): TGTGCCAGCAGTTCGGGGGGCGGTCCTAACTATGGCTACACCTTC.

V and J are TRBV6-1 and TRBJ2-7; 9 nucleotides align to TRBD1. From germline, CDR1 is MNHNS and CDR2 SASEGT. CDR3 size: 16 residues. V trimming: 3 bases; J trimming: 5 bases; junction bases outside the gene matches: 11. The CDR3 loop is CASSDYSGTGSNEQYF. The DNA for the CDR3 is TGTGCCAGCAGTGACTATTCCGGGACAGGGTCCAACGAGCAGTACTTC.

The rearrangement uses TRBV6-1 and TRBJ2-7, with a tentative D call TRBD1 (6 bases). This CDR3 spans 11 amino acids. CDR1 and CDR2 (germline): MNHNS, SASEGT. This CDR3 is CAVGGVYEQYF. In DNA form, the CDR3 reads TGTGCAGTAGGGGGAGTCTACGAGCAGTACTTC.

CDR3 protein: CASRLGGRSDEQFF. Written as DNA, the CDR3 is TGTGCCAGCAGGCTCGGCGGACGAAGCGATGAGCAGTTCTTC. The J gene is TRBJ2-1, the V gene TRBV12-3 or TRBV12-4, with D unresolved. The CDR3 is made up of 14 amino acids. With 6 bases removed from V and 8 bases from J, the gap between germline ends came to 17 bases.